This note documents a single T cell receptor (beta chain) sequence. Its antigen is not identified. This sample was taken from a study of T-cell reconstitution after alpha-beta-depleted transplantation in children. The study, taken as a whole, reports: At one year after transplant, newly produced T cells mostly accounted for T-cell counts and diversity. Reportedly, only several hundred clones from non-depleted graft cells drove alpha-beta T-cell counts at about two months. Some patients' high day-60 TCRbeta diversity was attributed to recipient cells surviving conditioning.

Germline V gives CDR1 SGHRS, CDR2 YFSETQ. V trimming: 0 bases; J trimming: 11 bases; junction bases outside the gene matches: 6. The CDR3 length is 14 residues. A library of TCRbeta sequences, prepared with unique molecular identifiers, was generated. TCRdb used MiXCR to reprocess the PCR reads, holding one entry per CDR3 protein. The sample contains roughly 300,000 distinct CDR3 sequences, 9.5% to 13% of which appear only once. The chain combines TRBV5-1 with TRBJ2-7, with 12 nucleotides matching TRBD2. This receptor was identified in a male patient aged 2 to 9 who had a stem cell transplant for chronic granulomatous disease, so the T cells may come from the graft donor. Specimen: peripheral blood, collected 180 days after TCRalphabeta/CD19-depleted stem cell transplant. CDR3 nucleotide sequence: TGCGCCAGCAGCTTGGAGGCTAGCGGGAGGGAGAAGTACTTC. Its protein product is CASSLEASGREKYF.